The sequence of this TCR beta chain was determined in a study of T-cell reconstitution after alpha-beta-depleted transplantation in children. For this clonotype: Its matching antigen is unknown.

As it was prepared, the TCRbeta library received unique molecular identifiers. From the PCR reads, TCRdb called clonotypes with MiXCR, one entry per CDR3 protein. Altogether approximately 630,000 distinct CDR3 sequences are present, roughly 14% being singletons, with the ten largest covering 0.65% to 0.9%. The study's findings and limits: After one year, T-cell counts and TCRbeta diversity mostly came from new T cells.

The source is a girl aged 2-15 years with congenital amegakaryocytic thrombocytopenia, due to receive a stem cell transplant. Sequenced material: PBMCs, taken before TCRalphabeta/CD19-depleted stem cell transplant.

The CDR3 region has the DNA TGCAGTGCAACCTTCCGGACACAAGAGACCCAGTACTTC. Translated, it gives CSATFRTQETQYF. The gene calls are TRBV20-1 and TRBJ2-5; TRBD1 is a possible D gene (5 bases). Trimming left V 6 bases short and J 2 bases short, with 13 bases between. The CDR3 is 13 amino acids. CDR1 and CDR2 from the germline V gene are DFQATT and SNEGSKA (reference sequence).